Sequencing of this T cell receptor (beta chain) was carried out in a study of response to subunit inactivated influenza vaccine. A word on this clonotype: The antigen is unknown.

TCRdb recomputed calls from the RT-PCR reads with MiXCR, one row per CDR3 protein. Of about 520,000 distinct CDR3 sequences listed, roughly 7.9% are singletons. V lost 2 bases, J lost 7 bases, and 6 bases stayed unmatched. Germline CDR1 reads KGHDR; CDR2 reads SFDVKD. CDR3 size: 15 residues. Study-wide results and limits: That few new T cells are recruited by each seasonal influenza vaccination was the authors' suggestion.

This clonotype was sampled from a man aged 45 to 75 who received an inactivated influenza vaccine. V gene TRBV24-1 combines with J gene TRBJ1-5; 8 nucleotides match TRBD1. This material consisted of PBMCs from blood, taken 23 months after vaccination. The CDR3 reads CATSDSTGGGQPQHF. DNA of the CDR3: TGTGCCACCAGTGATTCTACAGGGGGGGGGCAGCCCCAGCATTTT.